The 21 T cell receptor beta chains presented below share a single source sample, sequenced in a study of T cells after yellow fever vaccination. Each CDR3 protein gets one entry after TCRdb re-called the 5' RACE reads with MiXCR. The table has more than 25,000 distinct CDR3 sequences, around 4.3% seen once. The source was PBMCs, either bulk or a sorted T-cell subset (CD4+, CD8+, memory, or dextramer-sorted; not recorded which), collected on the day of the yellow fever booster vaccination. These TCRs come from a man in his late teens or twenties who received the YFV17D yellow fever vaccine.

This clonotype was counted between two and nine times. The CDR3 sequence: CASRYAGGQGTGELFF. The CDR3 bases are TGTGCCAGCAGATACGCGGGGGGGCAAGGAACCGGGGAGCTGTTTTTT. V usage is TRBV7-9 and J usage is TRBJ2-2, with 9 bases aligning to TRBD2. The CDR3 has 16 residues. V lost 6 bases to trimming and J lost 5 bases; unmatched junction nucleotides: 10. In germline, CDR1 is SEHNR, CDR2 FQNEAQ (reference sequence).

V usage is TRBV2 and J usage is TRBJ2-2, with D perhaps matching TRBD2 (6 bases). The CDR3 runs to 15 residues. The V gene's germline CDR1 is SNHLY and CDR2 FYNNEI. V lost 9 bases and J 0 bases, leaving 14 bases between the germline ends. CDR3 bases: TGTGCCAGAGGAGGGGTCTCTTCGAACACCGGGGAGCTGTTTTTT. Its protein is CARGGVSSNTGELFF.

This clonotype came up a few times. One end of the junction varies from germline; a read error may be responsible. J is TRBJ1-3 and V is TRBV7-7, with a possible D match to TRBD1 (6 bases). The CDR3 runs to 17 residues. The germline V gene encodes CDR1 SSHAT and CDR2 FNYEAQ (reference sequence). CDR3 loop: CASSPGGIMSSGNTIYF. The CDR3 DNA reads as TGTGCTAGCAGCCCGGGGGGCATCATGAGCTCTGGAAACACCATATATTTT.

This clonotype has just a few counts. J is TRBJ2-5 and V is TRBV7-3, with D possibly TRBD1 on 6 matching bases. V was trimmed by 2 bases and J by 4 bases, leaving 11 bases between them. CDR3 length equals 14 residues. Germline V gene sequence: CDR1 SGHTA, CDR2 FQGTGA. Written as DNA, the CDR3 is TGTGCCAGCAGCTTAGGGGGCAGGGGAGAGACCCAGTACTTC. The encoded protein is CASSLGGRGETQYF.

At least ten counts were recorded for this clonotype. CDR3 protein: CASSWVAGPYEQYF. The CDR3 nucleotides are TGCGCCAGCAGCTGGGTAGCGGGGCCCTACGAGCAGTACTTC. The chain joins TRBV4-1 to TRBJ2-7; 8 nucleotides match TRBD2. This CDR3 contains 14 residues. The trim removed 5 bases at V and 2 bases at J, leaving 5 bases unmatched. Germline values: CDR1 MGHRA, CDR2 YSYEKL.

This clonotype was picked up many times. This chain connects TRBV9 to TRBJ1-2; D call uncertain. Per germline, CDR1 SGDLS and CDR2 YYNGEE. The V gene lost 0 bases and the J gene lost 4 bases, with 7 bases spanning the gap. The CDR3 totals 13 residues. The CDR3 region has the DNA TGTGCCAGCAGCGTAGAGGGAATCTATGGCTACACCTTC. This gives the protein CASSVEGIYGYTF.

This clonotype has only a few counts. The chain combines TRBV9 with TRBJ2-3, with D uncertain. The CDR3 is 14 residues long. Germline CDR1 is SGDLS and CDR2 is YYNGEE. V gave up 4 bases and J gave up 5 bases, with 14 bases separating them. The CDR3 region has the DNA TGTGCCAGCAGCCCCCCCGTAATGGTAGATACGCAGTATTTT. Protein sequence: CASSPPVMVDTQYF. The variable domain in full, with the rest retrieved from reference TRBV9 and TRBJ2-3, is DSGVTQTPKHLITATGQRVTLRCSPRSGDLSVYWYQQSLDQGLQFLIQYYNGEERAKGNILERFSAQQFPDLHSELNLSSLELGDSALYFCASSPPVMVDTQYFGPGTRLTVL.

This clonotype was counted a few times. The rearrangement joins TRBV14 to TRBJ1-1; TRBD1 aligns across 9 bases. Germline V CDR1 and CDR2: SGHDN, FVKESK. This CDR3 region has 15 residues. With 5 bases clipped from V and 4 bases from J, the junction kept 8 bases outside the gene matches. CDR3 protein: CASSSQGAQSTEAFF. The CDR3 nucleotides read TGTGCCAGCAGCTCACAGGGGGCGCAGAGCACTGAAGCTTTCTTT.

This clonotype was seen at least ten times. V and J are TRBV20-1 and TRBJ2-1, with 8 bases fitting TRBD2. Germline values: CDR1 DFQATT, CDR2 SNEGSKA (reference sequence). The length of the CDR3 is 13 residues. With V trimmed by 7 bases and J by 7 bases, 9 bases remained unmatched. The CDR3, as DNA: TGCAGTGTTCGGGGGACTAGAGATAATGAGCAGTTCTTC. It specifies CSVRGTRDNEQFF.

The table lists this clonotype with many counts. The chain has TRBV29-1 and TRBJ2-3; D remains unclear. This CDR3 is built from 15 residues. Germline V CDR1 and CDR2: SQVTM, ANQGSEA. Trimming removed 4 bases from V and 0 bases from J, with 14 bases in between. The DNA of the CDR3 is TGCAGCGTTGTCGGTCGGGTGGCTAGCACAGATACGCAGTATTTT. The encoded protein is CSVVGRVASTDTQYF.

This clonotype showed up many times. The chain recombines TRBV29-1 with TRBJ2-5, with 14 nucleotides matching TRBD2. From germline, CDR1 is SQVTM and CDR2 ANQGSEA. The CDR3 has 12 amino acids. The J segment lost 11 bases and the V segment lost 8 bases, leaving 7 bases of the junction unmatched. CDR3 DNA: TGCAGCACTAAGACTAGCGGGGGGGATCAGTACTTC. It is translated as CSTKTSGGDQYF.

This clonotype was seen at least ten times. This chain connects TRBV7-7 to TRBJ2-3, with 8 positions matching TRBD2. The germline gives CDR1 SSHAT, CDR2 FNYEAQ (reference sequence). The CDR3 loop spans 15 amino acids. Trimming cost V 2 bases and J 3 bases; bases outside gene matches: 4. CDR3 sequence: CASSLTGGQTDTQYF. CDR3 bases: TGTGCCAGCAGCTTAACGGGGGGGCAAACAGATACGCAGTATTTT.

This clonotype was detected many times. V usage is TRBV6-6 and J usage is TRBJ1-3, with D possibly being TRBD1 (6 bases). Trimming stripped 6 bases from V and 0 bases from J, with 9 bases between. Germline V gene lookup returns CDR1 MNHNY and CDR2 SVGAGI (reference sequence). This CDR3 is 14 amino acids long. The CDR3 here is CASRPGHSGNTIYF. For the CDR3, the DNA is TGTGCCAGCAGGCCGGGACACTCTGGAAACACCATATATTTT.

This clonotype was recorded at least ten times. This rearrangement joins TRBV10-3 to TRBJ2-5; D possibly corresponds to TRBD1 (6 bases). From germline, CDR1 is ENHRY and CDR2 SYGVKD. Trimming removed 10 bases at V and 2 bases at J, with 14 bases between. This CDR3 is built from 13 residues. This CDR3 is CATLEDSQETQYF. The DNA of the CDR3 is TGTGCCACCCTCGAGGACAGTCAAGAGACCCAGTACTTC.

In this sample, this clonotype turned up many times. The chain carries TRBV6-4 and TRBJ2-3; D might be TRBD2 (5 bases). Between the trimmed V and J ends, which lost 2 bases and 2 bases, there was a span of 14 bases. The germline V gene has CDR1 MRHNA and CDR2 SNTAGT. The CDR3 consists of 16 residues. The CDR3 DNA sequence: TGTGCCAGCAGTGACACGTCGGGGAGCGCCACAGATACGCAGTATTTT. Translating gives CASSDTSGSATDTQYF.

This clonotype was counted many times. This chain connects TRBV7-4 to TRBJ2-3; 9 bases fit TRBD1. This CDR3 is built from 15 residues. V lost 8 bases, J lost 5 bases, and 11 bases stayed unmatched. Germline V gene data show CDR1 as SGHVT and CDR2 as SQSDAQ. DNA of the CDR3: TGTGCCAGCGCCTCGAGAGGACAGGGGATAGATACGCAGTATTTT. This codes for CASASRGQGIDTQYF.

This clonotype is large by share. This chain uses TRBV7-2 with TRBJ2-3; TRBD2 aligns across 12 bases. The CDR3 totals 17 residues. V shed 1 base and J 1 base; nucleotides not matched to a gene: 3. Germline V gives CDR1 SGHTA, CDR2 FQGNSA. For the CDR3, the DNA is TGTGCCAGCAGCTTAGTAGCTAGCGGGGGGGGCACAGATACGCAGTATTTT. This sequence encodes CASSLVASGGGTDTQYF.

This clonotype came up a few times. This chain uses TRBV14 with TRBJ1-4; no reliable D call. Trimming took off 1 base at V and 11 bases at J, with 8 bases between the two ends. The CDR3 consists of 12 residues. Germline V gene data show CDR1 as SGHDN and CDR2 as FVKESK. CDR3 DNA: TGTGCCAGCAGCCAAGTCGGGAGGAAACTGTTTTTT. Translating it yields CASSQVGRKLFF. Combining the CDR3 with reference TRBV14 and TRBJ1-4 gives the whole variable domain EAGVTQFPSHSVIEKGQTVTLRCDPISGHDNLYWYRRVMGKEIKFLLHFVKESKQDESGMPNNRFLAERTGGTYSTLKVQPAELEDSGVYFCASSQVGRKLFFGSGTQLSVL.

The table lists this clonotype with many counts. At one boundary the junction diverges from the germline segment, which might be a read error. The chain is built from TRBV7-7 and TRBJ2-3; 7 nucleotides agree with TRBD1. The length of the CDR3 is 15 residues. The germline V gene encodes CDR1 SSHAT and CDR2 FNYEAQ (reference sequence). This CDR3 reads CASSVTGAPTDTQYF. DNA for the CDR3: TGTGCTAGCAGCGTAACAGGGGCCCCGACCGATACGCAGTATTTT.

This clonotype was detected ten times or more. The rearrangement uses TRBV5-6 and TRBJ2-1; D not resolved. Germline CDR1 SGHDT, CDR2 YYEEEE. The CDR3 is made up of 11 amino acids. The V and J ends lost 4 bases and 3 bases respectively, with 2 bases between them. DNA of the CDR3: TGTGCCAGCAGCGACTACAATGAGCAGTTCTTC. Amino acid sequence: CASSDYNEQFF.

This clonotype came up many times. The rearrangement joins TRBV4-1 to TRBJ2-1; weak D call: TRBD1 (6 bases). V lost 1 base to trimming and J lost 0 bases, with 16 bases between them. The germline gives CDR1 MGHRA, CDR2 YSYEKL. The CDR3 spans 18 residues. The CDR3 spells CASSQGGRRGASYNEQFF. In DNA, the CDR3 is TGCGCCAGCAGCCAAGGGGGGCGAAGGGGAGCCTCCTACAATGAGCAGTTCTTC.